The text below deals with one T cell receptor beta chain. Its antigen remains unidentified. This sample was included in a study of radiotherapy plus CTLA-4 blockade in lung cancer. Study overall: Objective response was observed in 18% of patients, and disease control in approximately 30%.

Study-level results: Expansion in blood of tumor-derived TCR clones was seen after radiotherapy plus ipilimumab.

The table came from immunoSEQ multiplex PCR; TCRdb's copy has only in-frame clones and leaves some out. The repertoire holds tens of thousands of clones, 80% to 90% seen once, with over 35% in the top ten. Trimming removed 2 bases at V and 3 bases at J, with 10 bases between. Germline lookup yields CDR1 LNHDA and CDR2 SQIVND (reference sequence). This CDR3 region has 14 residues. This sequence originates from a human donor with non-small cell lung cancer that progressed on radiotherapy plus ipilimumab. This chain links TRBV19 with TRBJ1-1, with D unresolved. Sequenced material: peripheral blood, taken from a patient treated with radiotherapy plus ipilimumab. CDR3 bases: TGTGCCAGTAGTATAATGGCGACGGACACTGAAGCTTTCTTT. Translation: CASSIMATDTEAFF.